This T cell receptor (beta chain) derives from a study of PD-L1 blockade in urothelial cancer. Every PCR was spiked with synthetic TCR analog templates. TCRdb's copy holds only in-frame clones and misses some; the assay was immunoSEQ multiplex PCR. The sample yields 60,000 or so clones, 85% seen once. V dropped 3 bases and J dropped 4 bases, with 9 bases sitting between them. CDR3 length: 13 amino acids. The germline V gene has CDR1 KGHSH and CDR2 LQKENI. Comment on this clone: The identical CDR3 is also encoded by other nucleotide sequences in the sample.

Described time point: pretreatment peripheral blood. Specimen: PBMCs, collected around atezolizumab (anti-PD-L1) treatment. The chain employs TRBV18 and TRBJ2-5; D unclear. This sequence was found in a man aged 65 to 85 with urothelial cancer. The CDR3 sequence: CASSPGPGETQYF. CDR3 nucleotides: TGTGCCAGCTCACCCGGTCCCGGAGAGACCCAGTACTTC.